This T cell receptor beta chain appears in the sequencing data of a study of T cells expressing NK-cell markers. Whole-study context: In sorted CD3+CD56+NKG2C+, CD3+CD56+NKG2C- and CD3+CD56-NKG2C+ T cells, TCR beta repertoires were obtained. With respect to HCMV, most of the eight sequenced donors were seropositive, and one was seronegative.

Per the germline V gene, CDR1 is SQVTM and CDR2 is ANQGSEA. This CDR3 is built from 13 residues. On this clonotype: As yet, its antigen is unknown.

Synthesis of TCR beta cDNA relied on 5'RACE template switching carrying UMIs. TCRdb re-called the 5' RACE reads, yielding one record per CDR3 amino acid sequence without DNA. The sample totals a few hundred thousand distinct CDR3 sequences. General study findings and limits: In four donors, these clonotypes also led the CD3+CD56-NKG2C+ fraction.

This chain links TRBV29-1 with TRBJ2-7. The TCR sequence derives from a woman aged 45-59 years in good health. Sequencing was done on a sample of blood T cells: a sorted CD56 or NKG2C T cell subset, CD4+ or CD8+ T cells, or bulk PBMC T cells (not recorded which). CDR3 loop: CSVGEGNTYEQYF.